The next 10 T cell receptor beta chains were all read from a single sample in a study of PD-L1 blockade in urothelial cancer. Profiling relied on immunoSEQ multiplex PCR, and the TCRdb table lists in-frame clones only, not all of them. The sample contains roughly 84,000 clones, 82% of which appear only once. The specimen comprised PBMCs, sampled around atezolizumab (anti-PD-L1) treatment. These TCRs come from a man between 65 and 85 years old with urothelial cancer.

The gene calls are TRBV18 and TRBJ1-1; D gene uncertain. The CDR3 is 14 residues long. The germline V gene has CDR1 KGHSH and CDR2 LQKENI. Between the trimmed V and J ends, which lost 2 bases and 1 base, there was a span of 8 bases. This CDR3 is CASSPLTENTEAFF. The CDR3 region has the DNA TGTGCCAGCTCACCATTAACAGAGAACACTGAAGCTTTCTTT.

The chain couples TRBV28 to TRBJ2-3; 12 bases are shared with TRBD2. The length of the CDR3 is 19 residues. Germline CDR1 reads MDHEN; CDR2 reads SYDVKM. The junction had 11 bases not matched to a gene; V was cut back by 4 bases and J by 0 bases. Written as DNA, the CDR3 is TGTGCCAGCAGTTCCGTGGCTAGCGGGAGGGCCTGGAGCACAGATACGCAGTATTTT. Translated, it gives CASSSVASGRAWSTDTQYF. Full variable domain (rest looked up from reference TRBV28 and TRBJ2-3): DVKVTQSSRYLVKRTGEKVFLECVQDMDHENMFWYRQDPGLGLRLIYFSYDVKMKEKGDIPEGYSVSREKKERFSLILESASTNQTSMYLCASSSVASGRAWSTDTQYFGPGTRLTVL.

This chain joins TRBV7-2 and TRBJ2-7; the D gene is possibly TRBD2 (6 bases). Germline V lookup: CDR1 SGHTA, CDR2 FQGNSA. The CDR3 spans 19 residues. The V gene lost 4 bases and the J gene lost 3 bases, with 28 bases spanning the gap. The CDR3 sequence is CASSSATRRVFTHGYEQYF. The CDR3 DNA reads as TGTGCCAGCAGCTCAGCGACTAGGCGCGTCTTCACCCACGGCTACGAGCAGTACTTC.

A single count supports this clone. This chain uses TRBV28 with TRBJ1-4; possibly TRBD1 for D (5 bases). The V gene lost 3 bases and the J gene lost 4 bases, with 15 bases spanning the gap. The CDR3 is made up of 16 amino acids. CDR1 is MDHEN and CDR2 is SYDVKM in the germline V gene. The CDR3 bases are TGTGCCAGCAGTTTCGTCCCAGAAAGGGGTAATGAAAAACTGTTTTTT. It translates to CASSFVPERGNEKLFF.

This clone has just a few counts. The chain is built from TRBV27 and TRBJ1-2, with TRBD1 identical over 9 bases. The CDR3 consists of 16 residues. The V segment lost 5 bases and the J segment 5 bases; nucleotides outside the gene matches: 12. CDR1 is MNHEY and CDR2 is SMNVEV in the germline V gene (reference sequence). The CDR3 region has the DNA TGTGCCAGCAGTCCCCAGCCCCGGGACAGGGTATATGGCTACACCTTC. This translates into CASSPQPRDRVYGYTF.

This clone has a handful of counts. The chain is built from TRBV18 and TRBJ1-1; unclear D gene. Germline CDR1 and CDR2: KGHSH and LQKENI. The CDR3 covers 13 residues. V lost 3 bases and J 0 bases, leaving 5 bases between the germline ends. DNA of the CDR3: TGTGCCAGCTCACCCCAATTGAACACTGAAGCTTTCTTT. Amino acids: CASSPQLNTEAFF.

The CDR3 coding sequence is TGTGCCAGCAGCTCGAAAGACCAGGAAAAAGAGACCCAGTACTTC. Amino acids: CASSSKDQEKETQYF. J is TRBJ2-5 and V is TRBV11-3, with D uncertain. The V and J ends lost 4 bases and 3 bases respectively, with 15 bases between them. Germline-derived CDR1 and CDR2 are SGHNT and YENEEA. The CDR3 length is 15 residues.

The CDR3 protein is CASSPEHINSNQPQHF. The CDR3 DNA follows: TGTGCCAGTAGTCCCGAACACATTAATAGCAATCAGCCCCAGCATTTT. The V call is TRBV19, the J call TRBJ1-5; D remains ambiguous. V gave up 5 bases and J gave up 0 bases, with 14 bases separating them. The CDR3 extends over 16 amino acids. Germline CDR1 reads LNHDA; CDR2 reads SQIVND (reference sequence).

This chain uses TRBV5-4 with TRBJ1-2; 7 nucleotides align to TRBD1. The CDR3 is 13 residues long. With V trimmed by 2 bases and J by 5 bases, 3 bases remained unmatched. The germline V gene encodes CDR1 SGHNT and CDR2 YYREEE (reference sequence). The CDR3 spells CASSFDRAYGYTF. The CDR3 DNA reads as TGTGCCAGCAGCTTCGACAGGGCGTATGGCTACACCTTC.

The V and J genes are TRBV14 and TRBJ1-2, with TRBD1 identical over 10 bases. The CDR3 loop spans 13 amino acids. J lost 8 bases, V lost 4 bases, and 4 bases had no gene match. Germline V gene data show CDR1 as SGHDN and CDR2 as FVKESK. This CDR3 reads CASSPGQGGGYTF. The CDR3 nucleotides read TGTGCCAGCAGCCCTGGACAGGGGGGGGGCTACACCTTC.